The rows below give T cell receptor beta chains drawn from one sample of a study of T cell clonotyping in hematopoietic cell transplantation. TCRdb's table, derived via immunoSEQ multiplex PCR, lists solely in-frame clones and lacks some. Of nearly 7,000 clones listed, 98% are singletons. Sequenced material: PBMCs, taken 30 days after allogeneic stem cell transplant. The source is a male patient in his sixties or seventies who had an allogeneic stem cell transplant from a related donor, so the T cells may come from the graft donor. Some clones in this sample may be carry-over from other donors' samples. Each CDR3 is given with its conserved first and last residue.

V gene: TRBV6-6; J gene: TRBJ1-1; CDR3 protein: CASSYTNRQTEAFF
V gene: TRBV30; J gene: TRBJ1-5; CDR3 protein: CAWSIGGNQPQHF
V gene: TRBV4-3; J gene: TRBJ2-7; CDR3 protein: CASSQDSELAGGISYEQYF
V gene: TRBV10-3; J gene: TRBJ2-7; CDR3 protein: CAISDSASYEQYF
V gene: TRBV19; J gene: TRBJ2-7; CDR3 protein: CASRTSGQGFYEQYF
V gene: TRBV20-1; J gene: TRBJ2-7; CDR3 protein: CSPAPSYEQYF
V gene: TRBV6-4; J gene: TRBJ1-1; CDR3 protein: CASSEGANTEAFF
V gene: TRBV5-1; J gene: TRBJ1-4; CDR3 protein: CASSPRVGWEKLFF
V gene: TRBV2; J gene: TRBJ2-7; CDR3 protein: CASRGDGSYEQYF
V gene: TRBV2; J gene: TRBJ2-6; CDR3 protein: CASSETGPYSGANVLTF
V gene: TRBV5-6; J gene: TRBJ1-2; CDR3 protein: CASSLRGAHYGYTF
V gene: TRBV13; J gene: TRBJ2-5; CDR3 protein: CASSLEADRETQYF
V gene: TRBV4-3; J gene: TRBJ1-3; CDR3 protein: CASSQDSPRVGNTIYF
V gene: TRBV6-8; J gene: TRBJ2-5; CDR3 protein: CASSLPGKWETQYF
V gene: TRBV29-1; J gene: TRBJ2-7; CDR3 protein: CSVGWQADEQYF
V gene: TRBV5-4; J gene: TRBJ2-5; CDR3 protein: CASSSPWTGKETQYF
V gene: TRBV19; J gene: TRBJ1-6; CDR3 protein: CASSIQGANSPLHF
V gene: TRBV4-3; J gene: TRBJ2-2; CDR3 protein: CASSLRLAGGPDTGELFF
V gene: TRBV19; J gene: TRBJ1-2; CDR3 protein: CASRSGGQAMNLYGYTF
V gene: TRBV5-1; J gene: TRBJ2-7; CDR3 protein: CASRAGVNIYEQYF
V gene: TRBV4-3; J gene: TRBJ1-1; CDR3 protein: CASSQVGNTEAFF
V gene: TRBV19; J gene: TRBJ2-7; CDR3 protein: CASGGWIWVCFLPHEQYF
V gene: TRBV7-2; J gene: TRBJ1-2; CDR3 protein: CASSSSGGGVVNYGYTF
V gene: TRBV5-1; J gene: TRBJ2-5; CDR3 protein: CASSLVIGTQETQYF
V gene: TRBV19; J gene: TRBJ1-1; CDR3 protein: CASSIVGQNTEAFF
V gene: TRBV7-6; J gene: TRBJ1-2; CDR3 protein: CASSSSPVSGYTF
V gene: TRBV30; J gene: TRBJ1-1; CDR3 protein: CAWNSGQENTEAFF
V gene: TRBV19; J gene: TRBJ1-1; CDR3 protein: CASSIGSVNTEAFF
V gene: TRBV29-1; J gene: TRBJ2-7; CDR3 protein: CSVVGDSHRQQYF
V gene: TRBV19; J gene: TRBJ1-2; CDR3 protein: CASSPWTAYGYTF
V gene: TRBV6-4; J gene: TRBJ1-1; CDR3 protein: CASSAVQGSTEAFF
V gene: TRBV19; J gene: TRBJ2-3; CDR3 protein: CATTVGTSYTDTQYF
V gene: TRBV10-3; J gene: TRBJ2-7; CDR3 protein: CADPGTDYEQYF
V gene: TRBV7-2; J gene: TRBJ1-1; CDR3 protein: CASSLVADLNTEAFF
V gene: TRBV11-3; J gene: TRBJ1-6; CDR3 protein: CASSPGGGVGASPLHF
V gene: TRBV11-3; J gene: TRBJ1-6; CDR3 protein: CASSLDPGPNSPLHF
V gene: TRBV11-3; J gene: TRBJ2-7; CDR3 protein: CASSPGGGLREQYF
V gene: TRBV4-3; J gene: TRBJ2-3; CDR3 protein: CASSQVGPSGGRRGNTQYF
V gene: TRBV19; J gene: TRBJ1-2; CDR3 protein: CASSIDGQNSGFYGYTF
V gene: TRBV28; J gene: TRBJ1-1; CDR3 protein: CASSLTANTEAFF
V gene: TRBV7-2; J gene: TRBJ2-1; CDR3 protein: CASSLSGNTYNEQFF
V gene: TRBV6-1; J gene: TRBJ1-2; CDR3 protein: CASRRQGVIYGYTF
V gene: TRBV7-2; J gene: TRBJ2-6; CDR3 protein: CASSSRGGYGPEGVLTF
V gene: TRBV6-1; J gene: TRBJ1-6; CDR3 protein: CASSLDSDSPLHF
V gene: TRBV11-3; J gene: TRBJ1-4; CDR3 protein: CASSLGTNEKLFF
V gene: TRBV19; J gene: TRBJ2-7; CDR3 protein: CASSRFVEAYEQYF
V gene: TRBV9; J gene: TRBJ2-2; CDR3 protein: CASSVVRGLVTGELFF
V gene: TRBV19; J gene: TRBJ2-7; CDR3 protein: CASSIGGGIIHEQYF
V gene: TRBV29-1; J gene: TRBJ1-2; CDR3 protein: CSAGGTGESNYGYTF
V gene: TRBV29-1; J gene: TRBJ1-1; CDR3 protein: CSGDTGATEAFF
V gene: TRBV6-5; J gene: TRBJ2-1; CDR3 protein: CASKEDTIYNEQFF
V gene: TRBV7-9; J gene: TRBJ2-2; CDR3 protein: CASSPIRVSYGELFF
V gene: TRBV9; J gene: TRBJ2-7; CDR3 protein: CASSATGGARGEQYF
V gene: TRBV11-2; J gene: TRBJ2-3; CDR3 protein: CASSLISGGGDFTDTQYF